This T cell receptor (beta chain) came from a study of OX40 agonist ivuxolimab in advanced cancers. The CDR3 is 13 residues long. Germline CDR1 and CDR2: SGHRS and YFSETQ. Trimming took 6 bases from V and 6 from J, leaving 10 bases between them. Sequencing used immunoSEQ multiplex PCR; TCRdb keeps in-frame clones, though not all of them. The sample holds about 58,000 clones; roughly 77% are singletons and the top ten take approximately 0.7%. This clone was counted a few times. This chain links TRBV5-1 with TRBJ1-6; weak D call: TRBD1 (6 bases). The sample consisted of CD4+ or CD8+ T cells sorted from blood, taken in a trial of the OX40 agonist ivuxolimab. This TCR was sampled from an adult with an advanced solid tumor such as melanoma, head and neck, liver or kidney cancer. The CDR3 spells CASTPGANSPLHF. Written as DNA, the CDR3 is TGCGCCAGCACCCCAGGGGCTAATTCACCCCTCCACTTT.